Each of the 2 T cell receptor beta chains below was sequenced from the same sample in a study of T cell responses to AZD1222 COVID-19 vaccine. Assay: immunoSEQ multiplex PCR; the TCRdb copy retains only in-frame clones and omits some. The table records about 96,000 clones, over 75% of them present only once. Specimen: peripheral blood, collected on day 0 of AZD1222 vaccination. These receptors were taken from an adult in good health.

This clone showed up just once. This sequence joins TRBV18 and TRBJ2-7; 11 bases align to TRBD1. V trimming: 3 bases; J trimming: 6 bases; junction bases outside the gene matches: 7. Germline V gene data show CDR1 as KGHSH and CDR2 as LQKENI. The length of the CDR3 is 15 residues. CDR3 sequence reads: CASSPVGTGGSEQYF. The CDR3 DNA follows: TGTGCCAGCTCACCCGTCGGGACAGGGGGAAGCGAGCAGTACTTC. The full variable domain, completed using reference TRBV18 and TRBJ2-7, is NAGVMQNPRHLVRRRGQEARLRCSPMKGHSHVYWYRQLPEEGLKFMVYLQKENIIDESGMPKERFSAEFPKEGPSILRIQQVVRGDSAAYFCASSPVGTGGSEQYFGPGTRLTVT.

The chain is built from TRBV3-1 (or the pseudogene TRBV3-2) and TRBJ1-5; no clear D. V lost 3 bases and J 4 bases, leaving 13 bases between the germline ends. The CDR3 sequence is 15 residues long. CDR1 is LGHDT and CDR2 is YNNKEL in the germline V gene (reference sequence). This CDR3 is CASSQTNQVNQPQHF. The CDR3 nucleotides read TGTGCCAGCAGCCAGACTAACCAGGTTAATCAGCCCCAGCATTTT.